This is a list of T cell receptor beta chains from one sample in a study of response to subunit inactivated influenza vaccine. TCRdb reprocessed the RT-PCR reads with MiXCR, giving one entry per CDR3 protein. The table has around 750,000 distinct CDR3 sequences, over 20% seen once. The source was PBMCs from blood, collected 4 to 6 days after vaccination. The origin of the receptors is a man between 45 and 60 years old who received an inactivated influenza vaccine. Both conserved end residues are part of each CDR3. D genes are given only for firm matches. Some rows mark clone size as missing; the rest say once, few, many or name a class of expanded clone.

NA,TRBJ1-1,NA,TRBV15,CATSNTDGNTEAFF,TGTGCCACCAGCAATACGGACGGGAACACTGAAGCTTTCTTT
TRBD1,TRBJ2-7,many,TRBV29-1,CSVKFGTGGDYEQYF,TGCAGCGTAAAATTCGGGACAGGGGGAGACTACGAGCAGTACTTC
TRBD2,TRBJ2-5,NA,TRBV20-1,CSARRYRASGGLVLETQYF,TGCAGTGCTAGAAGATACCGAGCTAGCGGGGGCCTGGTGTTGGAGACCCAGTACTTC
NA,TRBJ2-1,few,TRBV6-6,CASSRDIEQFF,TGTGCCAGCTCCCGGGATATTGAGCAGTTCTTC
NA,TRBJ2-1,few,TRBV24-1,CATSDPRGKDGAAYNEQFF,TGTGCCACCAGTGATCCGCGTGGAAAAGATGGGGCCGCCTACAATGAGCAGTTCTTC
TRBD1,TRBJ1-1,NA,TRBV29-1,CSVGLGQDTEAFF,TGCAGCGTTGGTCTAGGACAGGATACTGAAGCTTTCTTT
NA,TRBJ2-7,NA,TRBV3-1,CASSASMGVLYEQYF,TGTGCCAGCAGCGCCTCAATGGGGGTATTGTACGAGCAGTACTTC
NA,TRBJ2-7,NA,TRBV7-6,CASSLDKNYEQYF,TGTGCCAGCAGCTTGGATAAGAACTACGAGCAGTACTTC
NA,TRBJ1-1,NA,TRBV20-1,CSARDEMFPNTEAFF,TGCAGTGCTAGAGATGAGATGTTCCCGAACACTGAAGCTTTCTTT
NA,TRBJ2-1,NA,TRBV6-1,CARTGLAASSYNEQFF,TGTGCCAGGACGGGGCTAGCAGCTAGCTCCTACAATGAGCAGTTCTTC
NA,TRBJ2-1,NA,TRBV12-3/TRBV12-4,CASSKGDWGNEQFF,TGTGCCAGCAGTAAGGGGGACTGGGGGAATGAGCAGTTCTTC
NA,TRBJ2-2,many,TRBV6-2/TRBV6-3,CASSFANTGELFF,TGTGCCAGCAGTTTCGCGAACACCGGGGAGCTGTTTTTT
TRBD1,TRBJ1-2,NA,TRBV7-2,CASSLTDRSRGYTF,TGTGCCAGCAGCTTAACGGACAGGTCTCGCGGCTACACCTTC
TRBD1,TRBJ1-5,NA,TRBV7-2,CASSRQGSGQPQHF,TGTGCCAGCAGCCGACAGGGGAGCGGTCAGCCCCAGCATTTT
TRBD1,TRBJ2-4,few,TRBV7-2,CASSEYLAGQGPQYF,TGTGCCAGCAGTGAATATTTGGCGGGACAGGGACCACAGTACTTC
TRBD1,TRBJ2-2,NA,TRBV6-5,CASGYYGTGFTGELFF,TGTGCCAGCGGATACTATGGGACAGGGTTTACCGGGGAGCTGTTTTTT